This entry lists 16 T cell receptor beta chains sequenced from one sample in a study of blood T cell repertoires in COVID-19. The protocol was immunoSEQ multiplex PCR, while the TCRdb copy is restricted to in-frame clones and leaves out a portion. The sample carries 60,000 to 80,000 clones, roughly 85% recorded once. Sequencing was done on a sample of peripheral blood. Receptors were obtained from a man aged 45-60 years with acute or convalescent COVID-19.

The V gene is TRBV30, the J gene TRBJ2-3; a weak D match, TRBD2 (7 bases). CDR1 GTSNPN and CDR2 SVGIG come from the germline V gene (reference sequence). The CDR3 has 14 residues. Trimming cost V 0 bases and J 9 bases, with 16 bases left between them. The CDR3 coding sequence is TGTGCCTGGAGTGTACTCGGGGGGCAAGGGACGCAGTATTTT. Its translation is CAWSVLGGQGTQYF.

This clone was detected only once. The chain employs TRBV29-1 and TRBJ2-6, with D possibly matching TRBD1 (6 bases). CDR1 is SQVTM, CDR2 ANQGSEA, per germline. V was shortened by 6 bases and J by 1 base, with 10 bases between the two germline ends. The CDR3 extends over 14 amino acids. CDR3 coding DNA: TGCAGCGTATCAGACAGGTCTGGGGCCAACGTCCTGACTTTC. Translation: CSVSDRSGANVLTF. The variable domain in full, completed from reference TRBV29-1 and TRBJ2-6, reads SAVISQKPSRDICQRGTSLTIQCQVDSQVTMMFWYRQQPGQSLTLIATANQGSEATYESGFVIDKFPISRPNLTFSTLTVSNMSPEDSSIYLCSVSDRSGANVLTFGAGSRLTVL.

The chain is built from TRBV12-5 and TRBJ2-5; D is ambiguous. Trimming removed 6 bases at V and 7 bases at J, with 15 bases between. In germline, CDR1 is LGHNT, CDR2 FRNRAP. This CDR3 has 13 amino acids. CDR3 protein: CASGPVPTGTQYF. Here the CDR3 DNA reads TGTGCTAGTGGGCCTGTCCCCACCGGGACCCAGTACTTC.

The gene calls are TRBV11-2 and TRBJ2-4; 8 nucleotides line up with TRBD1. With V trimmed by 4 bases and J by 8 bases, 7 bases remained unmatched. CDR1 SGHAT and CDR2 FQNNGV come from the germline V gene. CDR3 length: 14 residues. CDR3 amino acids: CASSSGQGGHIQYF. CDR3 sequence (DNA): TGTGCCAGCAGCTCAGGACAGGGAGGACACATTCAGTACTTC.

The V call is TRBV23-1, the J call TRBJ2-3; 9 bases are a match to TRBD1. TRBV23-1 is annotated as an ORF whose role is uncertain. V gave up 8 bases and J gave up 6 bases; unmatched junction bases: 9. There are 14 residues in the CDR3. This CDR3 is CASEPDRGLDTQYF. The CDR3 DNA is TGCGCCAGCGAGCCGGACAGGGGTCTGGATACGCAGTATTTT.

The chain recombines TRBV18 with TRBJ2-1; the match to TRBD2 covers 7 bases. The CDR3 loop spans 15 amino acids. Germline loops: CDR1 KGHSH, CDR2 LQKENI. The V segment lost 4 bases and the J segment 4 bases; nucleotides outside the gene matches: 7. The DNA for the CDR3 is TGTGCCAGCTCACGCCTGGCGGGGGATTACAATGAGCAGTTCTTC. Amino acids: CASSRLAGDYNEQFF.

This clone came up a few times. This chain connects TRBV6-1 to TRBJ1-2, with D perhaps TRBD1 (6 bases). Per the germline V gene, CDR1 is MNHNS and CDR2 is SASEGT. This CDR3 spans 15 amino acids. V gave up 3 bases and J gave up 7 bases, with 18 bases separating them. For the CDR3, the DNA is TGTGCCAGCAGTGATTGGGGCAGGGGTTTTGCTGGCTACACCTTC. It encodes CASSDWGRGFAGYTF.

This chain links TRBV11-2 with TRBJ2-5, with 10 bases aligning to TRBD2. The germline V gene encodes CDR1 SGHAT and CDR2 FQNNGV. CDR3 size: 15 residues. After removal of 4 bases from V and 8 bases from J, the junction contained 10 bases not matched to a gene. This chain's CDR3 is CASSSPSGGTPTQYF. The CDR3, as DNA: TGTGCCAGCAGCTCCCCTAGCGGGGGAACCCCAACCCAGTACTTC.

This rearrangement joins TRBV27 to TRBJ2-2; the D is unclear. The CDR3 totals 11 residues. V lost 5 bases and J lost 7, with 5 bases in between. Germline assignment: CDR1 MNHEY and CDR2 SMNVEV (reference sequence). CDR3 nucleotides: TGTGCCAGCAGTAGCAACGGGGAGCTGTTTTTT. Translating gives CASSSNGELFF.

The V and J genes are TRBV5-1 and TRBJ1-1; a possible D gene is TRBD1 (5 bases). The CDR3 extends over 14 amino acids. CDR1 and CDR2 from the germline V gene are SGHRS and YFSETQ. The V end lost 0 bases, the J end lost 6 bases, and 12 bases lay between the germline ends. CDR3 amino acids: CASSLAGPFPEAFF. The CDR3 nucleotides are TGCGCCAGCAGCTTGGCAGGGCCCTTTCCTGAAGCTTTCTTT.

The chain recombines TRBV5-4 with TRBJ2-7; 9 positions agree with TRBD2. From germline, CDR1 is SGHNT and CDR2 YYREEE (reference sequence). The CDR3 consists of 17 residues. The V and J ends lost 0 bases and 7 bases, in that order; junction bases with no gene match: 14. The CDR3 is CASSLGGFGGGAVEQYF. The CDR3 coding sequence is TGTGCCAGCAGCTTGGGAGGGTTTGGCGGGGGGGCCGTTGAGCAGTACTTC.

The genes are TRBV28 and TRBJ2-3; 8 nucleotides line up with TRBD2. CDR1 and CDR2 from the germline V gene are MDHEN and SYDVKM. J lost 9 bases, V lost 7 bases, and 15 bases had no gene match. The CDR3 sequence is 15 residues long. The DNA for the CDR3 is TGTGCCAGCAACAAACTAAGCGGGGGTGCAAGGACGCAGTATTTT. Its translation is CASNKLSGGARTQYF.

The chain combines TRBV29-1 with TRBJ2-1, with 8 positions matching TRBD1. The J segment lost 9 bases and the V segment lost 4 bases, leaving 5 bases of the junction unmatched. CDR1 and CDR2 from the germline V gene are SQVTM and ANQGSEA. This CDR3 comprises 12 residues. The chain's CDR3 is CSVGQQGVEQFF. CDR3 sequence (DNA): TGCAGCGTTGGTCAACAGGGGGTTGAGCAGTTCTTC.

The rearrangement joins TRBV12-5 to TRBJ1-3, with D possibly being TRBD1 (6 bases). The CDR3 contains 14 residues. Germline CDR1 is LGHNT and CDR2 is FRNRAP. Trimming shortened V by 5 bases and J by 4 bases, and 12 bases separated the two germline ends. In DNA form, the CDR3 reads TGTGCTAGTGGTAATACAGGGTCCGGAAACACCATATATTTT. It encodes CASGNTGSGNTIYF.

The chain employs TRBV19 and TRBJ1-6, with 8 bases that match TRBD1. V shed 5 bases, J shed 2 bases, and the junction held 2 bases outside the gene matches. Germline assignment: CDR1 LNHDA and CDR2 SQIVND (reference sequence). The CDR3 has 15 amino acids. CDR3 nucleotide sequence: TGTGCCAGTAGTGGACAGGGTACCTATAATTCACCCCTCCACTTT. It translates to CASSGQGTYNSPLHF. Variable domain in full (rest from reference TRBV19 and TRBJ1-6): DGGITQSPKYLFRKEGQNVTLSCEQNLNHDAMYWYRQDPGQGLRLIYYSQIVNDFQKGDIAEGYSVSREKKESFPLTVTSAQKNPTAFYLCASSGQGTYNSPLHFGNGTRLTVT.

CDR3 sequence reads: CASSQEQGIYEQYV. Here the CDR3 DNA reads TGCGCCAGCAGCCAAGAACAGGGGATCTACGAGCAGTACGTC. The chain is built from TRBV4-1 and TRBJ2-7; 7 bases are a match to TRBD1. CDR3 length: 14 residues. Trimming cost V 0 bases and J 3 bases; bases outside gene matches: 2. CDR1 is MGHRA, CDR2 YSYEKL, per germline.